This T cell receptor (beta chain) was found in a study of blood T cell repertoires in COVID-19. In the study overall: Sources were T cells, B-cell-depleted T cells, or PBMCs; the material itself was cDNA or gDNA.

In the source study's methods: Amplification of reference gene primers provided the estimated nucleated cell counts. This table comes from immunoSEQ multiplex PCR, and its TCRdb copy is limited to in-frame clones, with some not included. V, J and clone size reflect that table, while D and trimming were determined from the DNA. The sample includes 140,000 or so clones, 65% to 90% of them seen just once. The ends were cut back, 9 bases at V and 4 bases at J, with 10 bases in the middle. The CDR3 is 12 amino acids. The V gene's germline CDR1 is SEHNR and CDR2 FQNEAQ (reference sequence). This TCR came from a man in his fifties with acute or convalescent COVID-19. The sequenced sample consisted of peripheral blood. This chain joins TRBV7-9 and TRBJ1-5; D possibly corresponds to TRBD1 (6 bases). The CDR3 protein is CASGRGNQPQHF. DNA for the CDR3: TGTGCCAGTGGCAGGGGTAATCAGCCCCAGCATTTT.